The 14 T cell receptor beta chains below come from one sample, sequenced in a study of cytomegalovirus exposure and HLA in healthy donors. Primers for the PCR totalled 60 Vbeta and 13 Jbeta. The method was immunoSEQ multiplex PCR; TCRdb's version includes in-frame clones alone and lacks a portion of them. The profile shows about 130,000 clones, approximately 71% of them singletons. Source material: PBMCs. The receptor set was obtained from an older woman in good health and CMV-seronegative.

The chain joins TRBV6-6 to TRBJ1-5; TRBD1 is a possible D gene (6 bases). With 6 bases removed from V and 3 bases from J, the gap between germline ends came to 15 bases. CDR1 is MNHNY, CDR2 SVGAGI, per germline (reference sequence). The CDR3 covers 15 residues. The CDR3 coding sequence is TGTGCCAGCAGGCCTCCGGGACACAACAATCAGCCCCAGCATTTT. Translation: CASRPPGHNNQPQHF.

The V call is TRBV27, the J call TRBJ2-5; D not certain. The germline gives CDR1 MNHEY, CDR2 SMNVEV (reference sequence). CDR3 length equals 15 residues. Trimming took 2 bases from V and 6 from J, leaving 16 bases between them. The CDR3 nucleotides are TGTGCCAGCAGTTTAACCCCAGCGTTCGAGCAGACCCAGTACTTC. It yields the protein CASSLTPAFEQTQYF.

V is TRBV6-1 and J is TRBJ2-5, with D perhaps TRBD1 (6 bases). The CDR3 is 13 residues long. V gave up 7 bases and J gave up 5 bases, with 14 bases separating them. The germline V gene encodes CDR1 MNHNS and CDR2 SASEGT. The CDR3 region has the DNA TGTGCCAGCACACGGGACATCGCGGAGACCCAGTACTTC. Its protein is CASTRDIAETQYF.

The chain is built from TRBV4-2 and TRBJ2-5, with 10 bases aligning to TRBD2. The CDR3 spans 18 residues. V lost 1 base, J lost 5 bases, and 13 bases stayed unmatched. CDR1 is LGHNA, CDR2 YNFKEQ, per germline. Written as DNA, the CDR3 is TGTGCCAGCAGCCAAGTCTCTAGCGGGAGAAGGGCGTTCGAGACCCAGTACTTC. Translation gives CASSQVSSGRRAFETQYF.

The chain carries TRBV4-2 and TRBJ2-7, with D perhaps matching TRBD1 (6 bases). The V and J ends lost 3 bases and 7 bases respectively, with 16 bases between them. Germline V gene sequence: CDR1 LGHNA, CDR2 YNFKEQ. CDR3 length: 14 residues. The CDR3 reads CASSHEARGSEQYF. CDR3 nucleotides: TGTGCCAGCAGCCACGAAGCCAGGGGTTCGGAGCAGTACTTC.

In regard to this clone: An end of the junction does not agree with germline; a read error may underlie this. The J gene is TRBJ1-5, the V gene TRBV2; no clear D gene. The CDR3 loop spans 15 amino acids. The germline V gene encodes CDR1 SNHLY and CDR2 FYNNEI. Here the CDR3 reads CASSESAVSNQPQHF. CDR3 DNA sequence: TGTGCCAGCAGTGAATCGGCAGTTAGCAATCAGCCCCAGCATTTC.

This sequence joins TRBV5-1 and TRBJ1-1; 7 bases map to TRBD1. Germline V gene lookup returns CDR1 SGHRS and CDR2 YFSETQ. The CDR3 is made up of 16 amino acids. The V and J ends lost 2 bases and 0 bases, in that order; junction bases with no gene match: 7. The CDR3 sequence is CASSFNPTGMNTEAFF. The DNA of the CDR3 is TGCGCCAGCAGCTTTAACCCGACAGGGATGAACACTGAAGCTTTCTTT.

In its sample, this clone was seen a few times. The chain combines TRBV7-9 with TRBJ2-5; possibly TRBD1 for D (6 bases). The CDR3 length is 14 residues. Trimming stripped 5 bases from V and 4 bases from J, with 14 bases between. The germline gives CDR1 SEHNR, CDR2 FQNEAQ (reference sequence). The CDR3 coding sequence is TGTGCCAGCAGCCCCCAGGGGTCCACAGAGACCCAGTACTTC. The encoded protein is CASSPQGSTETQYF.

This clone was found a few times. The V call is TRBV5-1, the J call TRBJ2-3, with a possible D match to TRBD2 (7 bases). This CDR3 is 17 amino acids long. From germline, CDR1 is SGHRS and CDR2 YFSETQ. Trimming shortened V by 0 bases and J by 3 bases, and 17 bases separated the two germline ends. The CDR3 reads CASSLVTGGRGTDTQYF. The CDR3 DNA follows: TGCGCCAGCAGCTTGGTTACGGGGGGCCGAGGGACAGATACGCAGTATTTT.

The chain carries TRBV28 and TRBJ2-7, with 9 bases identical to TRBD1. The CDR3 has 19 residues. CDR1 is MDHEN and CDR2 is SYDVKM in the germline V gene. V trimming: 2 bases; J trimming: 4 bases; junction bases outside the gene matches: 18. The CDR3, as DNA: TGTGCCAGCAGTTTAAATTCGTTATTGTGGGGACAGGGTAGGTACGAGCAGTACTTC. Translated, it gives CASSLNSLLWGQGRYEQYF.

This sequence joins TRBV6-1 and TRBJ2-7, with 8 bases aligning to TRBD2. Trimming removed 0 bases from V and 2 bases from J; junction bases left unmatched: 0. Germline-derived CDR1 and CDR2 are MNHNS and SASEGT. The CDR3 length is 14 residues. The CDR3 coding sequence is TGTGCCAGCAGTGAAGCGCGGGGGGCCTACGAGCAGTACTTC. It is translated as CASSEARGAYEQYF.

The chain is built from TRBV5-1 and TRBJ1-5, with 12 bases that match TRBD1. Per the germline V gene, CDR1 is SGHRS and CDR2 is YFSETQ. Trimming at V came to 4 bases and at J to 6 bases, leaving 5 bases not matched to a gene. The CDR3 is 15 residues long. CDR3 sequence (DNA): TGCGCCAGCAGCCTCGGGACAGGGGGCGGTCAGCCCCAGCATTTT. Its translation: CASSLGTGGGQPQHF.

This chain links TRBV6-1 with TRBJ2-3; 10 nucleotides agree with TRBD2. Germline CDR1 MNHNS, CDR2 SASEGT. The trim removed 5 bases at V and 5 bases at J, leaving 4 bases unmatched. This CDR3 is 14 amino acids long. This CDR3 reads CASSLAGGRDTQYF. The DNA for the CDR3 is TGTGCCAGCAGTTTAGCGGGGGGAAGAGATACGCAGTATTTT.

The V and J genes are TRBV30 and TRBJ1-4; 10 nucleotides agree with TRBD1. There are 14 residues in the CDR3. The trim removed 2 bases at V and 8 bases at J, leaving 5 bases unmatched. Germline-derived CDR1 and CDR2 are GTSNPN and SVGIG (reference sequence). The CDR3 protein is CAWSTRQGAEKLFF. CDR3 nucleotides: TGTGCCTGGAGTACCCGACAGGGGGCGGAAAAACTGTTTTTT.